This T cell receptor beta chain stems from a study of T cell repertoires in cytomegalovirus infection. General study points: HLA-C-restricted CMV clonotypes gave the most frequent clonotype in two of eight donors.

There are a few counts of this clonotype. What it binds is not known. TCRdb itself ran the reads through MiXCR, one entry per CDR3 protein. The sample comprises fewer than 550,000 distinct CDR3 sequences, around a quarter of which are singletons, and roughly an eighth rests with the top ten. This CDR3 spans 14 amino acids. CDR1 SGHTA and CDR2 FQGTGA come from the germline V gene. V was clipped by 5 bases and J by 6 bases, with 15 bases between them. The sequencing input was PBMCs. The chain carries TRBV7-3 and TRBJ2-3; D may be TRBD2 (5 bases). The receptor was derived from a human donor in good health (CMV status not recorded). Some clones in this sample may be carry-over from other donors' samples. The CDR3 bases are TGTGCCAGCAGCCCGACCGGACTCTCGGATACGCAGTATTTT. This encodes CASSPTGLSDTQYF.